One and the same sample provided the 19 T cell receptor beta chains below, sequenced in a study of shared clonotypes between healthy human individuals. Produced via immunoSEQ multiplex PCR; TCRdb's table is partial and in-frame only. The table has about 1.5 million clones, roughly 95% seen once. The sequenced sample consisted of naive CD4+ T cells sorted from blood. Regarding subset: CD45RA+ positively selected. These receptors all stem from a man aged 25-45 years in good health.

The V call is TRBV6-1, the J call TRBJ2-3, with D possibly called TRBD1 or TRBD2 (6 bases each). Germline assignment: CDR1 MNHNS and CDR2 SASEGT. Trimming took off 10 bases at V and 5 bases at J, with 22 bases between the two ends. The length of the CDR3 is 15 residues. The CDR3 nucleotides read TGTGCCACCCACCGGGCGGGTAAGGGGGGAGATACGCAGTATTTT. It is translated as CATHRAGKGGDTQYF.

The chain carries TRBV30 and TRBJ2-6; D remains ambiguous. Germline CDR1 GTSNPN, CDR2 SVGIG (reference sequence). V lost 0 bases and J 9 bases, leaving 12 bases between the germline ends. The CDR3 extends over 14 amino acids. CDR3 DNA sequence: TGTGCCTGGAGTGTGCCAGAGAGAGTCAACGTCCTGACTTTC. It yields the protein CAWSVPERVNVLTF.

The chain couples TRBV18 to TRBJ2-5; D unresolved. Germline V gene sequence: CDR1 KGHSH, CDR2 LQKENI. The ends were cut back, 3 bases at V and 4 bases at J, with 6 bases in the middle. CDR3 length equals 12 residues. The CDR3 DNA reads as TGTGCCAGCTCACCTATGAGAGAGACCCAGTACTTC. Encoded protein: CASSPMRETQYF.

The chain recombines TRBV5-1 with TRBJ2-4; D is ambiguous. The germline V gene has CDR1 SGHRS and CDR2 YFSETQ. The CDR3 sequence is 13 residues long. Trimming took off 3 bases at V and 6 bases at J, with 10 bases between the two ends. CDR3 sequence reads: CASSSQVTNIQYF. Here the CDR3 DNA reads TGCGCCAGCAGCTCCCAGGTTACAAACATTCAGTACTTC. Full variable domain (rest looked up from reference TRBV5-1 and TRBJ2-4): KAGVTQTPRYLIKTRGQQVTLSCSPISGHRSVSWYQQTPGQGLQFLFEYFSETQRNKGNFPGRFSGRQFSNSRSEMNVSTLELGDSALYLCASSSQVTNIQYFGAGTRLSVL.

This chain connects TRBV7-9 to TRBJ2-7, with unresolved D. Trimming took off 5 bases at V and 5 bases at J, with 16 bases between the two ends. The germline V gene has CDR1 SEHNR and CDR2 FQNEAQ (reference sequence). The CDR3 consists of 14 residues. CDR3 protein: CASSPASNSDEQYF. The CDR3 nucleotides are TGTGCCAGCAGCCCCGCATCAAATTCGGACGAGCAGTACTTC.

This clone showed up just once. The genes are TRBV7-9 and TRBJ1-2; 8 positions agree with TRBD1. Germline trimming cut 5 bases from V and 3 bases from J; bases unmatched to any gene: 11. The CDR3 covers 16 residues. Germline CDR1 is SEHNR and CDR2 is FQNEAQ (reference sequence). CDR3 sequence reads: CASSPGFQGADYGYTF. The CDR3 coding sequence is TGTGCCAGCAGCCCAGGCTTCCAGGGGGCGGACTATGGCTACACCTTC.

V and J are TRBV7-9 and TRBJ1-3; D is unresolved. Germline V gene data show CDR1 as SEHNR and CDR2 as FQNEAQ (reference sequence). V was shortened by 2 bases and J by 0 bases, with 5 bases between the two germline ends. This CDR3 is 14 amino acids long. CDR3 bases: TGTGCCAGCAGCTTACCCAGCTCTGGAAACACCATATATTTT. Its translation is CASSLPSSGNTIYF.

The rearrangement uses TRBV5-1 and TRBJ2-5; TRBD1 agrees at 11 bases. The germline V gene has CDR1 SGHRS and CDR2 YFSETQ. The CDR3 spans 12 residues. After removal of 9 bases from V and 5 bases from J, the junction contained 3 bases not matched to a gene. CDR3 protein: CATGTGGETQYF. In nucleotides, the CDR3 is TGCGCCACCGGGACAGGGGGGGAGACCCAGTACTTC.

The chain's CDR3 is CASSLETLGGTDTQYF. CDR3 coding DNA: TGCGCCAGCAGCTTAGAGACCCTGGGGGGCACAGATACGCAGTATTTT. The chain is built from TRBV5-1 and TRBJ2-3, with D possibly being TRBD1 or TRBD2 (5 bases each). V lost 2 bases and J 1 base, leaving 14 bases between the germline ends. This CDR3 contains 16 residues. Germline assignment: CDR1 SGHRS and CDR2 YFSETQ.

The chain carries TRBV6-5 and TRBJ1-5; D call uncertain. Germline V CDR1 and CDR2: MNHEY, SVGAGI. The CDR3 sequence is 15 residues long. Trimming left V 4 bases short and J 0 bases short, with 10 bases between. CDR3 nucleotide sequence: TGTGCCAGCAGTTCGGGGTTTTATAGCAATCAGCCCCAGCATTTT. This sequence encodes CASSSGFYSNQPQHF.

CDR3 region: CASSLASLAGVGEQFF. In DNA, the CDR3 is TGTGCCAGCAGCTTGGCGTCCCTAGCGGGAGTTGGGGAGCAGTTCTTC. The gene calls are TRBV5-4 and TRBJ2-1; 10 bases map to TRBD2. This CDR3 comprises 16 residues. V dropped 0 bases and J dropped 10; count of bases not matched to a gene: 10. Germline assignment: CDR1 SGHNT and CDR2 YYREEE (reference sequence).

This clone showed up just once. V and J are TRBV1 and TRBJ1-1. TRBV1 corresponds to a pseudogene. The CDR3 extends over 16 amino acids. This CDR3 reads CTSSQDSSTDNTEAFF. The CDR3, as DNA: TGCACCAGCAGCCAAGATTCTAGTACAGACAACACTGAAGCTTTCTTT.

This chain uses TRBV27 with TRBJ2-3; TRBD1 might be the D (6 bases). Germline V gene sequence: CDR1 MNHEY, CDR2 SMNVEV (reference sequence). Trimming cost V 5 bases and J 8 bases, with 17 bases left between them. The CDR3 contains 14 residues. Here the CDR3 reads CASSIVQGGGTQYF. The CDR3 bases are TGTGCCAGCAGTATTGTACAGGGTGGGGGTACGCAGTATTTT.

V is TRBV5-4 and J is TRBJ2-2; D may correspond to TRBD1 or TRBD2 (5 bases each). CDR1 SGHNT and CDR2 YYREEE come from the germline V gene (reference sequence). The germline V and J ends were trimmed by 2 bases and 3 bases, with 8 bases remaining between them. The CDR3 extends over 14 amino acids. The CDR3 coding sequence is TGTGCCAGCAGCTTCCAGGGAGACACCGGGGAGCTGTTTTTT. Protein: CASSFQGDTGELFF.

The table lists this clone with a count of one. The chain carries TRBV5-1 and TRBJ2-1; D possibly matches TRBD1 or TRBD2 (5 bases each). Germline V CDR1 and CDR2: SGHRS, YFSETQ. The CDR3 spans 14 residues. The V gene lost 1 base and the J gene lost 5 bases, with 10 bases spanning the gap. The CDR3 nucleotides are TGCGCCAGCAGCTTGCGGGACCGAGACAATGAGCAGTTCTTC. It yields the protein CASSLRDRDNEQFF.

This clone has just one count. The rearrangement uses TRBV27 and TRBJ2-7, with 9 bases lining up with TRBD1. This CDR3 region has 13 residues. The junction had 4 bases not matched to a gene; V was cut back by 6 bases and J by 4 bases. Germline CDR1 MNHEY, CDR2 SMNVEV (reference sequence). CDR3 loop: CASRQGARYEQYF. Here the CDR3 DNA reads TGTGCCAGCAGACAGGGGGCGCGGTACGAGCAGTACTTC.

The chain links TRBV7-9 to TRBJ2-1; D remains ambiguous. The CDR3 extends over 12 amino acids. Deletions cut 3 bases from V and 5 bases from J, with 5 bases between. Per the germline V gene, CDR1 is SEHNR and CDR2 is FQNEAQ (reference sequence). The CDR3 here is CASSFPDNEQFF. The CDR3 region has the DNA TGTGCCAGCAGCTTTCCGGACAATGAGCAGTTCTTC.

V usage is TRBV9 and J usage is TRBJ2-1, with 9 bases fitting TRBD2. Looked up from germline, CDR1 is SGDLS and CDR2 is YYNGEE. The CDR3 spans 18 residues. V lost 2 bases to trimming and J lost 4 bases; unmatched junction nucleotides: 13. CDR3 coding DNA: TGTGCCAGCAGCGTTCCCCCCATTAGCGGGAGTGGGTACAATGAGCAGTTCTTC. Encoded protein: CASSVPPISGSGYNEQFF.

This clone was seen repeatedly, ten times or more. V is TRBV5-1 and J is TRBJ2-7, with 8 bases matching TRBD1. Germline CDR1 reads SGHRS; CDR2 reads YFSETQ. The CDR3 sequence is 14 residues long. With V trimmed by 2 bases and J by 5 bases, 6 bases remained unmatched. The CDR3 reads CASSFRGRSDEQYF. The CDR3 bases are TGCGCCAGCAGCTTCAGGGGGCGCTCGGACGAGCAGTACTTC.